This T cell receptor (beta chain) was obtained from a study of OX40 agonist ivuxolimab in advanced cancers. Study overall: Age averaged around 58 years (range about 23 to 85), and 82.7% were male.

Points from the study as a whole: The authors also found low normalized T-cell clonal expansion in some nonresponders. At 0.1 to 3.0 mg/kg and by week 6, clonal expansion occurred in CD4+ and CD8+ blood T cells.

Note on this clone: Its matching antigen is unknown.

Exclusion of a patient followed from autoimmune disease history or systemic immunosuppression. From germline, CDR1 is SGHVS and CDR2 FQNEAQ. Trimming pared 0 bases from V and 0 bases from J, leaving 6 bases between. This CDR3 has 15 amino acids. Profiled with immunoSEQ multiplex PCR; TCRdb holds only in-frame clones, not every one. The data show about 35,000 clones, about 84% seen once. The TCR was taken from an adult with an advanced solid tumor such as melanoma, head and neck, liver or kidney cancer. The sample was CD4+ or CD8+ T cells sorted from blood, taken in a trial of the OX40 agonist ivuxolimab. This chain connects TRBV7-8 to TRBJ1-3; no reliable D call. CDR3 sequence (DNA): TGTGCCAGCAGCTTAGCCCCGAGCTCTGGAAACACCATATATTTT. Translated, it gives CASSLAPSSGNTIYF.